The T cell receptor (beta chain) under discussion was sequenced for a study of blood T cell repertoires in COVID-19. Original analysis: Reference gene primer amplification gave nucleated cell count estimates. Repertoires were generated with immunoSEQ multiplex PCR, while TCRdb's copy carries only in-frame clones and drops some. That table furnishes V, J and clone size, whereas the DNA furnished D and trimming. This table holds 70,000 to 85,000 clones, 75% to 90% found once. This clone was observed a handful of times. The sequence was obtained from a woman aged 50 to 65 with active or convalescent COVID-19. Sequencing was performed on peripheral blood.

The CDR3 sequence: CAWSPGEGTTQYF. CDR3 sequence (DNA): TGTGCCTGGAGCCCCGGGGAGGGGACTACGCAGTATTTT. The chain combines TRBV30 with TRBJ2-3, with TRBD2 matching over 7 bases. Germline-derived CDR1 and CDR2 are GTSNPN and SVGIG (reference sequence). This CDR3 comprises 13 residues. The J segment lost 8 bases and the V segment lost 3 bases, leaving 8 bases of the junction unmatched.